One sample yielded the 9 T cell receptor beta chains listed below, sequenced in a study of cytomegalovirus exposure and HLA in healthy donors. The PCR used 60 Vbeta and 13 Jbeta primers. Assay used: immunoSEQ multiplex PCR; TCRdb lists only in-frame clones, some missing. This table holds roughly 80,000 clones. Sequenced: PBMCs. Source of these receptors: a girl between 5 and 17 years old in good health and CMV-seropositive.

The chain has TRBV7-6 and TRBJ2-3; tentatively, D is TRBD1 (8 bases). V lost 1 base and J 2 bases, leaving 22 bases between the germline ends. CDR3 length: 19 residues. Germline V gene sequence: CDR1 SGHVS, CDR2 FNYEAQ. CDR3 sequence (DNA): TGTGCCAGCAGCTTAGTTCGGGAGGACAGGGCTAACCCCACAGATACGCAGTATTTT. It is translated as CASSLVREDRANPTDTQYF.

This chain links TRBV6-5 with TRBJ2-7; D uncertain. The CDR3 consists of 15 residues. The V end was cut by 2 bases, the J end by 2 bases, with 13 bases between. The germline CDR1 and CDR2 sequences are MNHEY and SVGAGI. The CDR3 loop reads CASSYTGPTAYEQYF. CDR3 coding DNA: TGTGCCAGCAGTTACACGGGTCCCACCGCCTACGAGCAGTACTTC.

This chain uses TRBV9 with TRBJ2-2; a possible D gene is TRBD2 (6 bases). The germline gives CDR1 SGDLS, CDR2 YYNGEE. The CDR3 runs to 13 residues. Trimming stripped 4 bases from V and 5 bases from J, with 9 bases between. The CDR3 loop is CASSPGDTGELFF. The CDR3 DNA reads as TGTGCCAGCAGCCCGGGGGATACCGGGGAGCTGTTTTTT.

CDR3 sequence reads: CASSEPGTSGETQYF. The CDR3 DNA reads TGTGCCAGCAGTGAACCCGGGACTAGCGGGGAGACCCAGTACTTC. The genes are TRBV9 and TRBJ2-5, with TRBD2 matching 12 bases. V lost 5 bases, J lost 5 bases, and 7 bases stayed unmatched. CDR1 and CDR2 from the germline V gene are SGDLS and YYNGEE. The CDR3 has 15 amino acids. Full variable domain (missing parts from reference TRBV9 and TRBJ2-5): DSGVTQTPKHLITATGQRVTLRCSPRSGDLSVYWYQQSLDQGLQFLIQYYNGEERAKGNILERFSAQQFPDLHSELNLSSLELGDSALYFCASSEPGTSGETQYFGPGTRLLVL.

The chain joins TRBV29-1 to TRBJ2-1; 10 bases map to TRBD1. The CDR3 runs 17 residues. Germline CDR1 and CDR2: SQVTM and ANQGSEA. V was pared by 7 bases and J by 9 bases, with 21 bases of the junction left unmatched. The CDR3 spells CSALPYLRGQGGSEQFF. The CDR3 DNA follows: TGCAGCGCCTTGCCTTATTTACGAGGACAGGGGGGGAGTGAGCAGTTCTTC.

The V and J genes are TRBV2 and TRBJ2-7; TRBD1 matches 10 bases. The ends lost 4 bases at V and 3 bases at J; junction bases unmatched: 9. Germline V gene lookup returns CDR1 SNHLY and CDR2 FYNNEI. The CDR3 consists of 16 residues. CDR3 nucleotides: TGTGCCAGCAGTGGGTGGACAGGGGGAGCGTACTACGAGCAGTACTTC. Protein sequence: CASSGWTGGAYYEQYF.

The CDR3 nucleotides are TGTGCCAGCAGCCCCCGGTCCCGGGAAACCTACGAGCAGTACGTC. Translated: CASSPRSRETYEQYV. The chain couples TRBV28 to TRBJ2-7; possible D gene TRBD2, 5 bases. Trimming removed 6 bases from V and 2 bases from J, with 17 bases in between. Germline lookup yields CDR1 MDHEN and CDR2 SYDVKM. This CDR3 region has 15 residues.

This chain connects TRBV4-1 to TRBJ2-1; perhaps TRBD2 as D (5 bases). V lost 0 bases, J lost 8 bases, and 11 bases lay in between. The CDR3 totals 14 residues. Germline V gives CDR1 MGHRA, CDR2 YSYEKL. The CDR3 DNA follows: TGCGCCAGCAGCCAAGATGCGGGTATCCATGAGCAGTTCTTC. This sequence encodes CASSQDAGIHEQFF.

The chain is built from TRBV19 and TRBJ2-3, with TRBD1 identical over 10 bases. The length of the CDR3 is 15 residues. Germline CDR1 is LNHDA and CDR2 is SQIVND (reference sequence). V lost 1 base to trimming and J lost 5 bases; unmatched junction nucleotides: 3. CDR3 DNA: TGTGCCAGTAGTATAGGAGGACAGGGGGGAGATACGCAGTATTTT. This gives the protein CASSIGGQGGDTQYF.